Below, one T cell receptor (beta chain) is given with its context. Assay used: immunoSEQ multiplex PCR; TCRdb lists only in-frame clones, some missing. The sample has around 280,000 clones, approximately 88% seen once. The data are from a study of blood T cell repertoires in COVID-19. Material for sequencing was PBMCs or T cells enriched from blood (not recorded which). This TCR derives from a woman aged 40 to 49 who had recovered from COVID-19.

DNA for the CDR3: TGTGCCAGCAGTTACCCCGAGGGGACCCAGTACTTC. Translated: CASSYPEGTQYF. V is TRBV6-6 and J is TRBJ2-5, with a possible D match to TRBD2 (5 bases). This CDR3 spans 12 amino acids. Per the germline V gene, CDR1 is MNHNY and CDR2 is SVGAGI (reference sequence). The V and J ends lost 2 bases and 7 bases respectively, with 8 bases between them.